These 11 T cell receptor beta chains share one sample of origin, sequenced in a study of T cell responses to AZD1222 COVID-19 vaccine. The repertoire was sequenced with immunoSEQ multiplex PCR; TCRdb's copy has only in-frame clones and lacks some. The sample has about 110,000 clones; roughly 90% are singletons. The material was peripheral blood, obtained on day 0 of AZD1222 vaccination. Receptors originate from an adult in good health.

V gene TRBV5-1 combines with J gene TRBJ1-3, with TRBD1 identical over 9 bases. V trimming: 2 bases; J trimming: 2 bases; junction bases outside the gene matches: 2. There are 15 residues in the CDR3. Germline V gene sequence: CDR1 SGHRS, CDR2 YFSETQ. The CDR3 coding sequence is TGCGCCAGCAGCTTAGGGGACAGGGCTGGAAACACCATATATTTT. This encodes CASSLGDRAGNTIYF.

The chain carries TRBV11-3 and TRBJ2-5; D is tentatively TRBD1 or TRBD2 (6 bases each). The CDR3 covers 14 residues. Germline CDR1 and CDR2: SGHNT and YENEEA. V lost 0 bases and J lost 5, with 10 bases in between. CDR3 in DNA: TGTGCCAGCAGCTTAGATCAGGGGAGGGAGACCCAGTACTTC. Encoded protein: CASSLDQGRETQYF. Full variable domain (missing parts from reference TRBV11-3 and TRBJ2-5): EAGVVQSPRYKIIEKKQPVAFWCNPISGHNTLYWYLQNLGQGPELLIRYENEEAVDDSQLPKDRFSAERLKGVDSTLKIQPAELGDSAVYLCASSLDQGRETQYFGPGTRLLVL.

The chain couples TRBV28 to TRBJ2-7; 11 bases agree with TRBD2. V lost 1 base and J lost 0; bases outside the gene matches: 2. CDR1 and CDR2 (germline): MDHEN, SYDVKM. This CDR3 region has 16 residues. The CDR3 protein is CASSLSGTSGSYEQYF. The CDR3 nucleotides read TGTGCCAGCAGTTTATCCGGGACTAGCGGCTCCTACGAGCAGTACTTC. Full variable domain (remainder filled in from reference TRBV28 and TRBJ2-7): DVKVTQSSRYLVKRTGEKVFLECVQDMDHENMFWYRQDPGLGLRLIYFSYDVKMKEKGDIPEGYSVSREKKERFSLILESASTNQTSMYLCASSLSGTSGSYEQYFGPGTRLTVT.

This rearrangement joins TRBV18 to TRBJ1-3; D remains ambiguous. Germline V gene sequence: CDR1 KGHSH, CDR2 LQKENI. There are 12 residues in the CDR3. The V gene lost 3 bases and the J gene lost 7 bases, with 7 bases spanning the gap. The CDR3 here is CASSPSGNTIYF. The CDR3 nucleotides read TGTGCCAGCTCACCCTCGGGGAACACCATATATTTT. The full variable domain, with the rest looked up from reference TRBV18 and TRBJ1-3, is NAGVMQNPRHLVRRRGQEARLRCSPMKGHSHVYWYRQLPEEGLKFMVYLQKENIIDESGMPKERFSAEFPKEGPSILRIQQVVRGDSAAYFCASSPSGNTIYFGEGSWLTVV.

The genes are TRBV10-3 and TRBJ2-1; 13 nucleotides align to TRBD2. Germline CDR1 reads ENHRY; CDR2 reads SYGVKD. The CDR3 totals 15 residues. J was trimmed by 10 bases and V by 4 bases; bases with no gene match: 7. CDR3 residues: CAISVTSGRIVEQFF. For the CDR3, the DNA is TGTGCCATCAGTGTGACTAGCGGGAGGATCGTCGAGCAGTTCTTC.

This sequence joins TRBV4-3 and TRBJ2-7; D may match TRBD1 or TRBD2 (5 bases each). The germline V gene has CDR1 LGHNA and CDR2 YSLEER. Trimming took 0 bases from V and 3 from J, leaving 12 bases between them. The CDR3 is 15 residues long. CDR3 coding DNA: TGCGCCAGCAGCCAAGATCGGGACCTATTCTACGAGCAGTACTTC. It yields the protein CASSQDRDLFYEQYF.

This clone has only a few counts. J is TRBJ1-2 and V is TRBV6-5; the match to TRBD1 covers 8 bases. This CDR3 spans 14 amino acids. Germline V gene data show CDR1 as MNHEY and CDR2 as SVGAGI. After removal of 6 bases from V and 4 bases from J, the junction contained 7 bases not matched to a gene. The DNA for the CDR3 is TGTGCCAGCAGCCGGACAGGGCGAACCTATGGCTACACCTTC. This translates into CASSRTGRTYGYTF.

This chain connects TRBV27 to TRBJ2-7; D is possibly TRBD1 (5 bases). V lost 4 bases and J 3 bases, leaving 13 bases between the germline ends. This CDR3 spans 14 amino acids. Germline CDR1 reads MNHEY; CDR2 reads SMNVEV (reference sequence). The CDR3 coding sequence is TGTGCCAGCAGTTCTCGCCCAGGGTTCTACGAGCAGTACTTC. As protein: CASSSRPGFYEQYF.

The gene calls are TRBV6-4 and TRBJ2-1; 8 bases agree with TRBD2. There are 15 residues in the CDR3. The V and J ends lost 6 bases and 0 bases, in that order; junction bases with no gene match: 4. Germline V CDR1 and CDR2: MRHNA, SNTAGT. The CDR3 loop reads CASSDSGSSYNEQFF. In DNA, the CDR3 is TGTGCCAGCAGCGACAGCGGGAGCTCCTACAATGAGCAGTTCTTC.

The chain has TRBV18 and TRBJ2-2; 7 bases agree with TRBD2. The CDR3 is 16 residues long. From germline, CDR1 is KGHSH and CDR2 LQKENI. J gave up 2 bases and V 1 base, and 4 bases lay outside the gene matches. In DNA, the CDR3 is TGTGCCAGCTCACCACGGACGGGGGGAAACACCGGGGAGCTGTTTTTT. It codes for CASSPRTGGNTGELFF.

This clone has just a few counts. The J gene is TRBJ2-3, the V gene TRBV24-1; TRBD2 matches at 12 bases. V lost 3 bases to trimming and J lost 2 bases; unmatched junction nucleotides: 11. Germline-derived CDR1 and CDR2 are KGHDR and SFDVKD. This CDR3 region has 19 residues. CDR3 residues: CATSDPKLAGGKPTDTQYF. The CDR3 bases are TGTGCCACCAGTGATCCCAAGCTAGCGGGAGGGAAACCCACAGATACGCAGTATTTT.